A selection of T cell receptor beta chains follows, all from one sample in a study of identical twins. MiXCR, applied by TCRdb to the 5' RACE reads, yields one record per CDR3 protein. The sample holds over 600,000 distinct CDR3 sequences, about 20% seen once. The same sample was also studied in work on T cells expressing NK-cell markers.

The sequenced sample was PBMCs. The source of these receptors is a woman between 18 and 29 years old in good health. The CDR3 runs from the conserved cysteine through the conserved F or W. Fields, in order: D gene, J gene, clone size, V gene, CDR3 protein, CDR3 DNA. D genes are given only for firm matches. Not all rows give a size; the values are once, few, many and, for expanded clones, a class.

d_gene: TRBD2
j_gene: TRBJ2-5
abundance: few
v_gene: TRBV20-1
CDR3aa: CSARILAGGKETQYF
CDR3nt: TGCAGTGCTAGAATCCTAGCGGGGGGGAAAGAGACCCAGTACTTC

d_gene: NA
j_gene: TRBJ2-1
abundance: NA
v_gene: TRBV29-1
CDR3aa: CSVEQAEYNEQFF
CDR3nt: TGCAGCGTTGAACAAGCGGAGTACAATGAGCAGTTCTTC

d_gene: TRBD1
j_gene: TRBJ2-4
abundance: NA
v_gene: TRBV5-5
CDR3aa: CASSVSGTGRIQYF
CDR3nt: TGTGCCAGCAGCGTGTCCGGGACAGGCCGCATTCAGTACTTC

d_gene: TRBD2
j_gene: TRBJ2-1
abundance: few
v_gene: TRBV6-2/TRBV6-3
CDR3aa: CASSYPTSGRPISSYNEQFF
CDR3nt: TGTGCCAGCAGTTACCCCACTAGCGGGAGGCCCATTAGCTCCTACAATGAGCAGTTCTTC

d_gene: NA
j_gene: TRBJ1-4
abundance: few
v_gene: TRBV6-5
CDR3aa: CASRSIGGLFF
CDR3nt: TGTGCCAGCAGATCGATCGGGGGGCTGTTTTTT

d_gene: NA
j_gene: TRBJ2-5
abundance: few
v_gene: TRBV2
CDR3aa: CASSAEAQETQYF
CDR3nt: TGTGCCAGCAGTGCCGAGGCTCAAGAGACCCAGTACTTC

d_gene: NA
j_gene: TRBJ2-2
abundance: few
v_gene: TRBV7-2
CDR3aa: CASSAGWTGELFF
CDR3nt: TGTGCCAGCAGCGCAGGTTGGACCGGGGAGCTGTTTTTT

d_gene: NA
j_gene: TRBJ1-2
abundance: NA
v_gene: TRBV20-1
CDR3aa: CSAAWGYTF
CDR3nt: TGCAGTGCCGCTTGGGGCTACACCTTC

d_gene: NA
j_gene: TRBJ2-7
abundance: NA
v_gene: TRBV7-9
CDR3aa: CASSLGDTSLPYEQYF
CDR3nt: TGTGCCAGCAGCCTAGGGGACACCAGCTTGCCCTACGAGCAGTACTTC

d_gene: NA
j_gene: TRBJ2-7
abundance: NA
v_gene: TRBV9
CDR3aa: CASSASAGSDEQYF
CDR3nt: TGTGCCAGCAGCGCGTCGGCAGGGTCGGACGAGCAGTACTTC

d_gene: TRBD1
j_gene: TRBJ2-7
abundance: few
v_gene: TRBV2
CDR3aa: CASLGTGSGEQYF
CDR3nt: TGTGCCAGCCTGGGGACAGGGTCGGGCGAGCAGTACTTC

d_gene: NA
j_gene: TRBJ1-1
abundance: NA
v_gene: TRBV6-5
CDR3aa: CASRLPTGTEAFF
CDR3nt: TGTGCCAGCAGATTACCAACGGGGACTGAAGCTTTCTTT

d_gene: NA
j_gene: TRBJ2-5
abundance: few
v_gene: TRBV4-1
CDR3aa: CASSQPLAYETQYF
CDR3nt: TGCGCCAGCAGCCAACCCCTTGCCTACGAGACCCAGTACTTC

d_gene: NA
j_gene: TRBJ1-1
abundance: few
v_gene: TRBV9
CDR3aa: CASSGLGGGEAFF
CDR3nt: TGTGCCAGCAGCGGATTGGGGGGGGGCGAAGCTTTCTTT

d_gene: NA
j_gene: TRBJ2-2
abundance: NA
v_gene: TRBV7-3
CDR3aa: CASSPGRLNTGELFF
CDR3nt: TGTGCCAGCAGCCCAGGACGGCTTAACACCGGGGAGCTGTTTTTT

d_gene: NA
j_gene: TRBJ2-1
abundance: NA
v_gene: TRBV12-3/TRBV12-4
CDR3aa: CASSSRGLTFF
CDR3nt: TGTGCCAGCAGTAGTCGGGGGCTTACGTTCTTC

d_gene: NA
j_gene: TRBJ1-1
abundance: NA
v_gene: TRBV6-5
CDR3aa: CASSYGQRREAFF
CDR3nt: TGTGCCAGCAGTTACGGTCAGAGGAGGGAAGCTTTCTTT

d_gene: NA
j_gene: TRBJ2-2
abundance: few
v_gene: TRBV19
CDR3aa: CASSTFLPNTGELFF
CDR3nt: TGTGCCAGTAGTACCTTCCTACCAAACACCGGGGAGCTGTTTTTT

d_gene: NA
j_gene: TRBJ2-2
abundance: NA
v_gene: TRBV29-1
CDR3aa: CSLQGDTEELFF
CDR3nt: TGCAGCCTTCAGGGAGACACCGAGGAGCTGTTTTTT

d_gene: TRBD2
j_gene: TRBJ2-5
abundance: NA
v_gene: TRBV5-5
CDR3aa: CASSLSGTRQETQYF
CDR3nt: TGTGCCAGCAGCTTGTCCGGGACTAGACAAGAGACCCAGTACTTC

d_gene: NA
j_gene: TRBJ2-7
abundance: NA
v_gene: TRBV29-1
CDR3aa: CSVVSGDSYEQYF
CDR3nt: TGCAGCGTTGTATCCGGGGACTCCTACGAGCAGTACTTC

d_gene: TRBD2
j_gene: TRBJ2-3
abundance: NA
v_gene: TRBV5-1
CDR3aa: CASSTGLAGADTQYF
CDR3nt: TGCGCCAGCAGCACTGGACTAGCGGGAGCAGATACGCAGTATTTT

d_gene: NA
j_gene: TRBJ2-7
abundance: many
v_gene: TRBV5-1
CDR3aa: CASSNGGSYEQYF
CDR3nt: TGCGCCAGCAGCAACGGAGGGTCCTACGAGCAGTACTTC

d_gene: NA
j_gene: TRBJ1-5
abundance: NA
v_gene: TRBV19
CDR3aa: CASSTSSRPQHF
CDR3nt: TGTGCCAGTAGTACGAGTAGTCGGCCCCAGCATTTT

d_gene: NA
j_gene: TRBJ2-5
abundance: NA
v_gene: TRBV20-1
CDR3aa: CSALGSIPAETQYF
CDR3nt: TGCAGTGCTCTTGGTTCCATTCCAGCCGAGACCCAGTACTTC

d_gene: NA
j_gene: TRBJ2-2
abundance: many
v_gene: TRBV9
CDR3aa: CASSGHTGELFF
CDR3nt: TGTGCCAGCAGCGGGCACACCGGGGAGCTGTTTTTT

d_gene: TRBD1
j_gene: TRBJ1-2
abundance: NA
v_gene: TRBV20-1
CDR3aa: CSAPLEGRGRRHGYTF
CDR3nt: TGCAGTGCTCCCCTAGAGGGGAGGGGGCGCCGGCATGGCTACACCTTC

d_gene: NA
j_gene: TRBJ1-2
abundance: few
v_gene: TRBV7-9
CDR3aa: CASSLAGVVGYTF
CDR3nt: TGTGCCAGCAGCTTAGCGGGAGTTGTTGGCTACACCTTC

d_gene: NA
j_gene: TRBJ2-5
abundance: NA
v_gene: TRBV6-5
CDR3aa: CASSYSRVQETQYF
CDR3nt: TGTGCCAGCAGTTACTCGAGAGTCCAAGAGACCCAGTACTTC

d_gene: TRBD2
j_gene: TRBJ2-3
abundance: few
v_gene: TRBV12-3/TRBV12-4
CDR3aa: CASKQSGGDTDTQYF
CDR3nt: TGTGCCAGCAAACAAAGCGGGGGCGACACAGATACGCAGTATTTT

d_gene: NA
j_gene: TRBJ2-5
abundance: few
v_gene: TRBV3-1
CDR3aa: CASSQDGGTQYF
CDR3nt: TGTGCCAGCAGCCAAGATGGCGGGACCCAGTACTTC

d_gene: TRBD1
j_gene: TRBJ2-7
abundance: once
v_gene: TRBV6-1
CDR3aa: CASRLSGTGRYEQYF
CDR3nt: TGTGCCAGCAGGCTCTCCGGGACAGGGAGGTACGAGCAGTACTTC

d_gene: NA
j_gene: TRBJ2-4
abundance: NA
v_gene: TRBV5-1
CDR3aa: CASSPQIGGRAKNIQYF
CDR3nt: TGCGCCAGCAGCCCCCAGATCGGGGGGCGGGCCAAAAACATTCAGTACTTC

d_gene: NA
j_gene: TRBJ2-2
abundance: few
v_gene: TRBV5-1
CDR3aa: CASSFPGALNTGELFF
CDR3nt: TGCGCCAGCAGCTTTCCAGGGGCATTGAACACCGGGGAGCTGTTTTTT

d_gene: NA
j_gene: TRBJ2-2
abundance: NA
v_gene: TRBV12-3/TRBV12-4
CDR3aa: CASRSTGRGNTGELFF
CDR3nt: TGTGCCAGCAGATCAACAGGGCGGGGGAACACCGGGGAGCTGTTTTTT

d_gene: NA
j_gene: TRBJ2-1
abundance: few
v_gene: TRBV12-3/TRBV12-4
CDR3aa: CASTHGGPSHNEQFF
CDR3nt: TGTGCCAGCACCCATGGGGGGCCAAGTCACAATGAGCAGTTCTTC

d_gene: NA
j_gene: TRBJ2-2
abundance: few
v_gene: TRBV7-9
CDR3aa: CASSFFFPGSGELFF
CDR3nt: TGTGCCAGCAGCTTTTTCTTCCCCGGCTCCGGGGAGCTGTTTTTT

d_gene: NA
j_gene: TRBJ2-7
abundance: few
v_gene: TRBV10-3
CDR3aa: CAISEHQATSYEQYF
CDR3nt: TGTGCCATCAGTGAGCACCAGGCGACGTCCTACGAGCAGTACTTC

d_gene: NA
j_gene: TRBJ2-3
abundance: few
v_gene: TRBV20-1
CDR3aa: CSARGLLVRTDTQYF
CDR3nt: TGCAGTGCTAGAGGACTCCTAGTCCGCACAGATACGCAGTATTTT

d_gene: TRBD2
j_gene: TRBJ2-3
abundance: few
v_gene: TRBV20-1
CDR3aa: CSADLAGTDTQYF
CDR3nt: TGCAGTGCTGACCTAGCGGGTACAGATACGCAGTATTTT

d_gene: NA
j_gene: TRBJ2-3
abundance: few
v_gene: TRBV20-1
CDR3aa: CSAYFAPRGDTQYF
CDR3nt: TGCAGTGCTTACTTCGCTCCTCGTGGAGATACGCAGTATTTT

d_gene: NA
j_gene: TRBJ2-6
abundance: NA
v_gene: TRBV27
CDR3aa: CASRPTNSGANVLTF
CDR3nt: TGTGCCAGCAGACCCACGAATTCTGGGGCCAACGTCCTGACTTTC

d_gene: TRBD1
j_gene: TRBJ2-6
abundance: few
v_gene: TRBV7-9
CDR3aa: CASSLGPTGGNVLTF
CDR3nt: TGTGCCAGCAGCTTAGGGCCCACAGGGGGCAACGTCCTGACTTTC

d_gene: NA
j_gene: TRBJ2-7
abundance: few
v_gene: TRBV9
CDR3aa: CASSVGASTHYEQYF
CDR3nt: TGTGCCAGCAGCGTAGGTGCCAGCACCCATTACGAGCAGTACTTC

d_gene: TRBD2
j_gene: TRBJ2-7
abundance: NA
v_gene: TRBV5-1
CDR3aa: CASAPILAGGANEQYF
CDR3nt: TGCGCCAGCGCCCCGATACTAGCGGGAGGGGCTAATGAGCAGTACTTC

d_gene: NA
j_gene: TRBJ2-1
abundance: once
v_gene: TRBV12-3/TRBV12-4
CDR3aa: CASSWVGRGVLSNEQFF
CDR3nt: TGTGCCAGCAGTTGGGTCGGCAGGGGAGTTTTGAGCAATGAGCAGTTCTTC

d_gene: NA
j_gene: TRBJ2-2
abundance: few
v_gene: TRBV6-5
CDR3aa: CASSSPRGGNTGELFF
CDR3nt: TGTGCCAGCAGTTCTCCCAGGGGGGGCAACACCGGGGAGCTGTTTTTT

d_gene: NA
j_gene: TRBJ1-1
abundance: few
v_gene: TRBV5-1
CDR3aa: CASSLVTQNTEAFF
CDR3nt: TGCGCCAGCAGCTTGGTGACACAGAACACTGAAGCTTTCTTT

d_gene: NA
j_gene: TRBJ1-2
abundance: few
v_gene: TRBV13
CDR3aa: CASRDQGTGGYTF
CDR3nt: TGTGCCAGCAGGGACCAGGGTACTGGGGGCTACACCTTC

d_gene: TRBD2
j_gene: TRBJ2-5
abundance: few
v_gene: TRBV5-1
CDR3aa: CASSLRTSGSGETQYF
CDR3nt: TGCGCCAGCAGCCTTCGGACTAGCGGGAGTGGGGAGACCCAGTACTTC

d_gene: NA
j_gene: TRBJ2-6
abundance: NA
v_gene: TRBV19
CDR3aa: CASSMTGSGANVLTF
CDR3nt: TGTGCCAGTAGTATGACAGGCTCTGGGGCCAACGTCCTGACTTTC

d_gene: TRBD1
j_gene: TRBJ1-1
abundance: NA
v_gene: TRBV29-1
CDR3aa: CSVWDSRGGTEAFF
CDR3nt: TGCAGCGTTTGGGACAGCCGGGGGGGGACTGAAGCTTTCTTT

d_gene: TRBD2
j_gene: TRBJ2-1
abundance: NA
v_gene: TRBV7-2
CDR3aa: CASRVAGALGEQFF
CDR3nt: TGTGCCAGCAGGGTAGCGGGGGCATTGGGTGAGCAGTTCTTC